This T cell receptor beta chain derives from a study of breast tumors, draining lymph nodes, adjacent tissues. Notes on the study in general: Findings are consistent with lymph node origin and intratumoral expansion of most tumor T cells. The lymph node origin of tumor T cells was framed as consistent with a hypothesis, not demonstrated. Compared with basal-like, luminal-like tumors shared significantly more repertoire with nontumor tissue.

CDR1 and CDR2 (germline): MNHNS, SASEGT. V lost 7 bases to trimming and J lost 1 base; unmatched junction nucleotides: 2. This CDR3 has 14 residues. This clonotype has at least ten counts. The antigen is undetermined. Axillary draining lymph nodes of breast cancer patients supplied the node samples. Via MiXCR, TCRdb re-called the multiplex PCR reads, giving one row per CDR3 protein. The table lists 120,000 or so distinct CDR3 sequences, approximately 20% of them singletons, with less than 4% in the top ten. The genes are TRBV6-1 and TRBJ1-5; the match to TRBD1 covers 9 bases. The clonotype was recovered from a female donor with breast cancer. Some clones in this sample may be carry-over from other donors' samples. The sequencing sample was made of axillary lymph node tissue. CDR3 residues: CASIGQGSNQPQHF. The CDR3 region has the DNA TGTGCCAGCATAGGACAGGGGAGCAATCAGCCCCAGCATTTT.